The next 13 T cell receptor beta chains were all read from a single sample in a study of blood T cell repertoires in COVID-19. Sequenced by immunoSEQ multiplex PCR; TCRdb stores in-frame clones only, minus some. The data show about 90,000 clones, around 89% seen once. The sequenced sample was peripheral blood. Receptors originate from a man in his sixties with acute or convalescent COVID-19.

This clone came up a few times. J is TRBJ2-7 and V is TRBV3-1 (or the pseudogene TRBV3-2), with 7 bases lining up with TRBD2. The CDR3 runs to 13 residues. Germline values: CDR1 LGHDT, CDR2 YNNKEL (reference sequence). The ends lost 4 bases at V and 7 bases at J; junction bases unmatched: 7. CDR3 nucleotides: TGTGCCAGCAGCCGGGACTACTCCTCAGAGCAGTACTTC. Translated, it gives CASSRDYSSEQYF.

The J gene is TRBJ2-1, the V gene TRBV10-3, with D maybe TRBD2 (6 bases). CDR3 length equals 16 residues. Between the trimmed V and J ends, which lost 4 bases and 8 bases, there was a span of 21 bases. CDR1 ENHRY and CDR2 SYGVKD come from the germline V gene. The CDR3 reads CAISAAGRQVGDEQFF. CDR3 DNA: TGTGCCATCAGTGCGGCGGGGAGGCAGGTGGGAGATGAGCAGTTCTTC.

This sequence joins TRBV6-5 and TRBJ2-7, with 11 bases fitting TRBD1. Trimming took 7 bases from V and 2 from J; bases not matched to a gene: 4. CDR1 and CDR2 (germline): MNHEY, SVGAGI. The CDR3 loop spans 14 amino acids. CDR3 nucleotide sequence: TGTGCCAGCACTTGGGGACAGGGGGCCTACGAGCAGTACTTC. Translated: CASTWGQGAYEQYF.

The chain combines TRBV28 with TRBJ2-3, with a possible D match to TRBD2 (6 bases). The CDR3 contains 16 residues. Germline V CDR1 and CDR2: MDHEN, SYDVKM. Trimming removed 0 bases at V and 5 bases at J, with 15 bases between. The CDR3 reads CASSLWAGLVKDTQYF. For the CDR3, the DNA is TGTGCCAGCAGTTTATGGGCGGGGCTCGTCAAAGATACGCAGTATTTT.

V and J are TRBV12-5 and TRBJ2-2, with D perhaps TRBD1 (5 bases). Germline values: CDR1 LGHNT, CDR2 FRNRAP. This CDR3 region has 16 residues. The V and J ends lost 0 bases and 2 bases respectively, with 10 bases between them. CDR3 bases: TGTGCTAGTGGTTTGGTACAGGCAGTTAACACCGGGGAGCTGTTTTTT. Translation gives CASGLVQAVNTGELFF. The variable domain in full, completed from reference TRBV12-5 and TRBJ2-2, reads DARVTQTPRHKVTEMGQEVTMRCQPILGHNTVFWYRQTMMQGLELLAYFRNRAPLDDSGMPKDRFSAEMPDATLATLKIQPSEPRDSAVYFCASGLVQAVNTGELFFGEGSRLTVL.

This rearrangement joins TRBV25-1 to TRBJ1-2, with D tentatively TRBD1 (6 bases). V gave up 2 bases and J gave up 5 bases, with 15 bases separating them. The CDR3 is 15 amino acids. CDR1 and CDR2 from the germline V gene are MGHDK and SYGVNS. The CDR3 DNA reads as TGTGCCAGCAGTGAACAGGGGAGAGTCGGGTATGGCTACACCTTC. This gives the protein CASSEQGRVGYGYTF.

The chain is built from TRBV12-5 and TRBJ2-2, with D possibly being TRBD2 (5 bases). V shed 6 bases and J shed 7 bases, with 12 bases lying between them. The CDR3 has 13 residues. Germline V gene lookup returns CDR1 LGHNT and CDR2 FRNRAP. CDR3: CASGTITSGELFF. CDR3 DNA: TGTGCTAGTGGCACTATTACTAGCGGGGAGCTGTTTTTT.

The chain combines TRBV2 with TRBJ2-2; D might be TRBD1 (6 bases). This CDR3 is built from 14 residues. Trimming removed 6 bases from V and 1 base from J, with 9 bases in between. The germline CDR1 and CDR2 sequences are SNHLY and FYNNEI. CDR3 nucleotide sequence: TGTGCCAGCAGGTCGGGACAGAACACCGGGGAGCTGTTTTTT. As protein: CASRSGQNTGELFF.

V is TRBV4-2 and J is TRBJ2-7, with 7 bases matching TRBD1. CDR3 size: 13 residues. CDR1 and CDR2 from the germline V gene are LGHNA and YNFKEQ. V was clipped by 3 bases and J by 2 bases; unmatched bases: 1. The DNA of the CDR3 is TGTGCCAGCAGCCAGACAGGGACCTACGAGCAGTACTTC. It yields the protein CASSQTGTYEQYF.

The chain has TRBV5-6 and TRBJ1-2; D might be TRBD1 (6 bases). Germline V gene data show CDR1 as SGHDT and CDR2 as YYEEEE. The CDR3 contains 15 residues. V was clipped by 2 bases and J by 0 bases, with 11 bases between them. This CDR3 is CASSFRTAPNYGYTF. The DNA for the CDR3 is TGTGCCAGCAGCTTCCGGACAGCCCCTAACTATGGCTACACCTTC. The complete variable domain, with remaining parts taken from reference TRBV5-6 and TRBJ1-2, reads DAGVTQSPTHLIKTRGQQVTLRCSPKSGHDTVSWYQQALGQGPQFIFQYYEEEERQRGNFPDRFSGHQFPNYSSELNVNALLLGDSALYLCASSFRTAPNYGYTFGSGTRLTVV.

This clone occurred a few times. The chain is built from TRBV2 and TRBJ1-2, with TRBD1 matching 7 bases. This CDR3 region has 16 residues. V lost 3 bases and J lost 3; bases outside the gene matches: 10. Germline CDR1 SNHLY, CDR2 FYNNEI. CDR3 amino acids: CASSDIDRGLYYGYTF. CDR3 coding DNA: TGTGCCAGCAGTGATATAGATAGGGGGCTGTACTATGGCTACACCTTC. The full variable domain, rest sourced from reference TRBV2 and TRBJ1-2, is EPEVTQTPSHQVTQMGQEVILRCVPISNHLYFYWYRQILGQKVEFLVSFYNNEISEKSEIFDDQFSVERPDGSNFTLKIRSTKLEDSAMYFCASSDIDRGLYYGYTFGSGTRLTVV.

The rearrangement links TRBV30 to TRBJ1-1; D not certain. V was cut by 3 bases and J by 0 bases, with 11 bases left in between. CDR3 size: 14 residues. CDR1 and CDR2 (germline): GTSNPN, SVGIG (reference sequence). CDR3: CAWREGRMNTEAFF. The CDR3 DNA is TGTGCCTGGAGGGAGGGCAGAATGAACACTGAAGCTTTCTTT.

The CDR3 sequence: CASRGQGEQYF. DNA of the CDR3: TGTGCCAGCAGGGGACAGGGCGAGCAGTACTTC. The V call is TRBV7-6, the J call TRBJ2-7; 9 bases are shared with TRBD1. After removal of 6 bases from V and 6 bases from J, the junction contained 0 bases not matched to a gene. This CDR3 is built from 11 residues. CDR1 and CDR2 (germline): SGHVS, FNYEAQ.